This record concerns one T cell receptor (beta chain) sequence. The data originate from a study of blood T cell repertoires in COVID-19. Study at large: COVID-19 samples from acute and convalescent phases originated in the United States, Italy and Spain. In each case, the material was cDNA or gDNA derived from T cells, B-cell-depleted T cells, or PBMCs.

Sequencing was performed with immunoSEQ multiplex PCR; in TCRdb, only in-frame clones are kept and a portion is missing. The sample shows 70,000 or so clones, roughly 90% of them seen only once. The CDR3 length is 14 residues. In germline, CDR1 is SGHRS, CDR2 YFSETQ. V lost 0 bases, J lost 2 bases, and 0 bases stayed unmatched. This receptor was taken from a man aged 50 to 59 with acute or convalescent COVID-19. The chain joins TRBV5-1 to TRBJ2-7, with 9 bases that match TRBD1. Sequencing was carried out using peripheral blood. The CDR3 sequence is CASSLGTGAYEQYV. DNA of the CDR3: TGCGCCAGCAGCTTGGGGACAGGGGCCTACGAGCAGTACGTC.